This T cell receptor beta chain stems from a study of blood T cell repertoires in COVID-19. In the study overall: There were acute and convalescent COVID-19 samples, and they came from the United States, Italy and Spain.

Per the germline V gene, CDR1 is LNHDA and CDR2 is SQIVND (reference sequence). The CDR3 runs to 14 residues. Unmatched junction bases numbered 1, after V lost 5 bases and J lost 5 bases. Profiled with immunoSEQ multiplex PCR; TCRdb holds only in-frame clones, not every one. Altogether hundreds of thousands of clones are present, 75% to 90% being singletons, with the ten largest covering just over 7%. This clone has more than one count but fewer than ten. The chain recombines TRBV19 with TRBJ1-6; TRBD1 matches 9 bases. The receptor was isolated from a woman aged 60-75 years with COVID-19, enrolled during active disease. The sample was peripheral blood. Here the CDR3 DNA reads TGTGCCAGTAGTGGGGACAGGGATAATTCACCCCTCCACTTT. Translation gives CASSGDRDNSPLHF. The whole variable domain, filled in from reference TRBV19 and TRBJ1-6, reads DGGITQSPKYLFRKEGQNVTLSCEQNLNHDAMYWYRQDPGQGLRLIYYSQIVNDFQKGDIAEGYSVSREKKESFPLTVTSAQKNPTAFYLCASSGDRDNSPLHFGNGTRLTVT.